Listed below are T cell receptor beta chains from one sample, sequenced in a study of radiotherapy plus CTLA-4 blockade in lung cancer. TCRdb's copy holds only in-frame clones and misses some; the assay was immunoSEQ multiplex PCR. The table has about 88,000 clones, about 78% seen once. Sequences were derived from peripheral blood, sampled from a patient treated with radiotherapy plus ipilimumab. The receptor set was obtained from a human donor with non-small cell lung cancer that progressed on radiotherapy plus ipilimumab. Each CDR3 is given with its conserved first and last residue. The D gene is left open where the match is weak. Not all rows give a size; the values are once, few, many and, for expanded clones, a class.

V gene	clone size	CDR3 length	J gene	D gene	CDR3 DNA	CDR3 protein
TRBV28	once	14	TRBJ2-7	TRBD1	TGTGCCAGCCTTACACAGGGGACCTCCTACGAGCAGTACTTC	CASLTQGTSYEQYF
TRBV6-5	NA	13	TRBJ1-5	NA	TGTGCCAGCAGTTACAACAGCAATCAGCCCCAGCATTTT	CASSYNSNQPQHF
TRBV28	few	13	TRBJ1-2	TRBD1	TGTGCCAGCAGCTGGGGACAGGGTTATGGCTACACCTTC	CASSWGQGYGYTF
TRBV5-1	few	15	TRBJ2-1	TRBD2	TGCGCCAGCAGTCCCGCTAGCGGCTACTACAATGAGCAGTTCTTC	CASSPASGYYNEQFF
TRBV28	NA	14	TRBJ2-7	NA	TGTGCCAGCACCCCCGGGGGAGGATTATACGAGCAGTACTTC	CASTPGGGLYEQYF
TRBV11-2	NA	15	TRBJ2-1	TRBD2	TGTGCCAGCAGCTTAGCTAGCGGGACCAGAAATGAGCAGTTCTTC	CASSLASGTRNEQFF
TRBV4-1	NA	15	TRBJ2-5	NA	TGCGCCAGCAGCAGGGGCTCCGTTGTTCAAGAGACCCAGTACTTC	CASSRGSVVQETQYF
TRBV28	few	15	TRBJ2-7	NA	TGTGCCAGCAGTTTTTCGGACAGAGAGTCCCGGGAGCAGTACTTC	CASSFSDRESREQYF
TRBV11-3	NA	14	TRBJ2-1	NA	TGTGCCAGCAGCCCCCGCGCGGGGCTTAATGAGCAGTTCTTC	CASSPRAGLNEQFF
TRBV19	NA	15	TRBJ2-2	NA	TGTGCCAGTACGAATCCAGGGTCGGGGGTTGAGGAGCTGTTTTTT	CASTNPGSGVEELFF
TRBV2	once	13	TRBJ2-5	NA	TGTGCCAGCAGTTCAGGGGTGGGGGAGACCCAGTACTTC	CASSSGVGETQYF
TRBV5-6	NA	14	TRBJ1-2	TRBD1	TGTGCCAGCAGCTTAGGGGGACAGCCATATGGCTACACCTTC	CASSLGGQPYGYTF
TRBV6-5	NA	15	TRBJ1-2	TRBD1	TGTGCCAGCAGCCTAACCTCAGGGGGAGGCTATGGCTACACCTTC	CASSLTSGGGYGYTF
TRBV2	NA	14	TRBJ2-5	NA	TGTGCCAGCACCCCTGGGAGGACACAAGAGACCCAGTACTTC	CASTPGRTQETQYF
TRBV7-9	NA	16	TRBJ2-1	NA	TGTGCCAGCAGCTTAGCCAAGGTGGGGGTGGAGAATGAGCAGTTCTTC	CASSLAKVGVENEQFF
TRBV6-1	NA	14	TRBJ1-6	TRBD1	TGTGCCAGCAGACGACAGGGGTATAATTCACCCCTCCACTTT	CASRRQGYNSPLHF
TRBV5-1	NA	13	TRBJ2-5	NA	TGCGCCAGCAGCTTGAGCTCACAAGAGACCCAGTACTTC	CASSLSSQETQYF
TRBV6-6	once	14	TRBJ2-7	TRBD1	TGTGCCAGCAGTTCGGGACAGGGCTCCTACGAGCAGTACTTC	CASSSGQGSYEQYF
TRBV7-2	NA	18	TRBJ2-5	TRBD1	TGTGCCAGCAGCTTAGGGCCAGACAGGGGGCTTAGTGGAGAGACCCAGTACTTC	CASSLGPDRGLSGETQYF
TRBV19	once	17	TRBJ1-1	NA	TGTGCCAGTTCGACCACGGGACTATTAGACGTGAACACTGAAGCTTTCTTT	CASSTTGLLDVNTEAFF
TRBV9	NA	13	TRBJ2-1	NA	TGTGCCAGCAGCGTTTCCGGGTCCAATGAGCAGTTCTTC	CASSVSGSNEQFF
TRBV15	NA	17	TRBJ1-5	TRBD1	TGTGCCACCAGCCCGAGGTACGGGGAGGGGGCCAATCAGCCCCAGCATTTT	CATSPRYGEGANQPQHF
TRBV5-1	NA	14	TRBJ2-2	NA	TGCGCCAGCGGGTCGAGGCTTAACACCGGGGAGCTGTTTTTT	CASGSRLNTGELFF
TRBV5-8	NA	15	TRBJ1-2	NA	TGTGCCAGCAGCTTGCTGTCCAGGACGATCTATGGCTACACCTTC	CASSLLSRTIYGYTF
TRBV7-2	NA	13	TRBJ2-3	NA	TGTGCCAGCACCCAGGGGCACACAGATACGCAGTATTTT	CASTQGHTDTQYF
TRBV19	NA	18	TRBJ2-6	TRBD2	TGTGCCAGTAGTCCTAGCGGGAGGATCCTCTCTGGGGCCAACGTCCTGACTTTC	CASSPSGRILSGANVLTF
TRBV5-6	NA	18	TRBJ1-5	NA	TGTGCCAGCAGCTTGGGCCCCCCCCTATGGGGTAGCAATCAGCCCCAGCATTTT	CASSLGPPLWGSNQPQHF
TRBV9	NA	15	TRBJ1-3	NA	TGTGCCAGCAGCGTTCGGGATTTCGAAGGAAACACCATATATTTT	CASSVRDFEGNTIYF
TRBV30	NA	13	TRBJ1-5	NA	TGTGCCTGGAGCCCAGGGGTGGGTCAGCCCCAGCATTTT	CAWSPGVGQPQHF
TRBV15	NA	14	TRBJ1-1	NA	TGTGCCACCAGCAGAGGGACAGCGAACACTGAAGCTTTCTTT	CATSRGTANTEAFF
TRBV4-2	once	15	TRBJ2-5	TRBD2	TGTGCCAGCAGCCAAAAACTAGCGGGGGAAGAGACCCAGTACTTC	CASSQKLAGEETQYF
TRBV6-1	NA	14	TRBJ2-7	TRBD1	TGTGCCAGCAAGCCGGGACAGGGCCCCCACGAGCAGTACTTC	CASKPGQGPHEQYF
TRBV5-6	NA	15	TRBJ2-1	TRBD1	TGTGCCAGCAGCCGGGGGGACAGGGCTGTGCATGAGCAGTTCTTC	CASSRGDRAVHEQFF
TRBV2	NA	14	TRBJ2-5	TRBD1	TGTGCCAGCAGTGGAGGGACAGGGCTGAAGACCCAGTACTTC	CASSGGTGLKTQYF
TRBV18	once	14	TRBJ2-7	NA	TGTGCCAGCTCACCGGACCGGAAGTCCTACGAGCAGTACTTC	CASSPDRKSYEQYF
TRBV7-9	NA	15	TRBJ2-1	TRBD2	TGTGCCAGCAGCTTAAACAGCGGGATCAGCAATGAGCAGTTCTTC	CASSLNSGISNEQFF
TRBV2	NA	15	TRBJ2-3	NA	TGTGCCAGCCGCGTAGGGGGGGCAACCACAGATACGCAGTATTTT	CASRVGGATTDTQYF
TRBV9	NA	13	TRBJ2-3	NA	TGTGCCAGCAGCGTAGATGGCACAGATACGCAGTATTTT	CASSVDGTDTQYF
TRBV23-1	once	17	TRBJ2-3	NA	TGCGCCAGCAGTCAATTCGTGCGCCCAGGGGGCACAGATACGCAGTATTTT	CASSQFVRPGGTDTQYF
TRBV11-2	NA	13	TRBJ1-5	NA	TGTGCCAGCAGCCCAAGTAGCAATCAGCCCCAGCATTTT	CASSPSSNQPQHF